These 24 T cell receptor beta chains came from one sample sequenced in a study of control samples from healthy donors and cancer patients. The data were produced by immunoSEQ multiplex PCR, yet TCRdb's version contains in-frame clones alone and is incomplete. The sample lists 100,000 to 110,000 clones; about 90% were seen once. Sequencing was carried out using blood. The origin of the receptors is a woman between 50 and 59 years old in good health.

The V call is TRBV12-1, the J call TRBJ1-4; the D segment call TRBD1 is taken from the table without a DNA check. TRBV12-1 has pseudogene status. This CDR3 region has 15 residues. CDR3 DNA: TGTGCCAGCAGCCCGCTACAGGGGGAAGGTGAAAAACTGTTTTTT. Protein: CASSPLQGEGEKLFF.

The chain employs TRBV7-9 and TRBJ1-6, with D uncertain. Germline CDR1 is SEHNR and CDR2 is FQNEAQ (reference sequence). The V and J ends lost 1 base and 9 bases respectively, with 10 bases between them. The CDR3 sequence is 14 residues long. The CDR3 reads CASSLGADSSPLHF. The CDR3 DNA reads TGTGCCAGCAGCTTAGGAGCGGACTCTTCACCCCTCCACTTT.

The rearrangement uses TRBV27 and TRBJ2-1, with D possibly TRBD2 on 6 matching bases. V shed 4 bases and J shed 5 bases, with 24 bases lying between them. The CDR3 runs 18 residues. Germline CDR1 MNHEY, CDR2 SMNVEV (reference sequence). CDR3 sequence: CASSSQQTLARRNNEQFF. DNA for the CDR3: TGTGCCAGCAGTTCCCAGCAAACCCTAGCGCGACGAAACAATGAGCAGTTCTTC.

The V call is TRBV6-5, the J call TRBJ1-5; a weak D match, TRBD1 (6 bases). The CDR3 has 15 residues. V lost 6 bases, J lost 4 bases, and 16 bases lay in between. CDR1 MNHEY and CDR2 SVGAGI come from the germline V gene. For the CDR3, the DNA is TGTGCCAGCAGGAAAGACGGGACAAAGAATCAGCCCCAGCATTTT. Its protein product is CASRKDGTKNQPQHF.

J is TRBJ2-3 and V is TRBV9; 7 bases are a match to TRBD1. The CDR3 covers 13 residues. Per germline, CDR1 SGDLS and CDR2 YYNGEE. The V segment lost 3 bases and the J segment 8 bases; nucleotides outside the gene matches: 6. The CDR3 DNA is TGTGCCAGCAGCGCCCAGGGGGATCTTACGCAGTATTTT. The encoded protein is CASSAQGDLTQYF.

The V call is TRBV30, the J call TRBJ1-4; 8 bases match TRBD1. This CDR3 is built from 14 residues. Germline values: CDR1 GTSNPN, CDR2 SVGIG (reference sequence). The trim removed 4 bases at V and 3 bases at J, leaving 4 bases unmatched. CDR3 in amino acids: CAWNPGQANEKLFF. CDR3 sequence (DNA): TGTGCCTGGAACCCGGGACAGGCTAATGAAAAACTGTTTTTT.

The V gene is TRBV19, the J gene TRBJ2-1; possible D gene TRBD2, 6 bases. CDR3 size: 14 residues. The germline CDR1 and CDR2 sequences are LNHDA and SQIVND (reference sequence). Trimming took 7 bases from V and 3 from J, leaving 13 bases between them. The CDR3 is CASTLGGFYNEQFF. DNA of the CDR3: TGTGCCAGTACCCTGGGGGGTTTCTACAATGAGCAGTTCTTC.

The genes are TRBV5-1 and TRBJ1-5; unclear D gene. Per germline, CDR1 SGHRS and CDR2 YFSETQ. The V end was cut by 0 bases, the J end by 3 bases, with 7 bases between. The CDR3 is 14 amino acids. The CDR3 nucleotides are TGCGCCAGCAGCTTGGAAGGTCTCAATCAGCCCCAGCATTTT. Amino acid sequence: CASSLEGLNQPQHF.

The CDR3 DNA follows: TGTGCCAGCAGCTTATACCCATTGATTGGGGGCACCGGGGAGCTGTTTTTT. Residues: CASSLYPLIGGTGELFF. The chain couples TRBV7-3 to TRBJ2-2, with D perhaps assigned TRBD1 or TRBD2 (5 bases each). Germline values: CDR1 SGHTA, CDR2 FQGTGA. V dropped 2 bases and J dropped 4 bases, with 17 bases sitting between them. The CDR3 has 17 residues.

The chain couples TRBV6-2 or TRBV6-3 to TRBJ2-2; D remains unclear. V lost 2 bases and J 0 bases, leaving 7 bases between the germline ends. Germline CDR1 and CDR2: MNHEY and SVGEGT. The CDR3 extends over 15 amino acids. CDR3 sequence (DNA): TGTGCCAGCAGTTACAGACAACCGAACACCGGGGAGCTGTTTTTT. Protein: CASSYRQPNTGELFF.

The rearrangement uses TRBV5-4 and TRBJ2-7, with a tentative D call TRBD2 (5 bases). The CDR3 has 17 residues. Germline V gene sequence: CDR1 SGHNT, CDR2 YYREEE (reference sequence). Trimming cost V 3 bases and J 0 bases, with 19 bases left between them. Here the CDR3 DNA reads TGTGCCAGCAGCTCTCGGGCTCGTGACTACGACTCCTACGAGCAGTACGTC. This sequence encodes CASSSRARDYDSYEQYV.

V gene TRBV7-8 combines with J gene TRBJ2-7; 8 bases are shared with TRBD2. CDR1 is SGHVS, CDR2 FQNEAQ, per germline. V lost 2 bases to trimming and J lost 3 bases; unmatched junction nucleotides: 6. The CDR3 extends over 15 amino acids. The CDR3 bases are TGTGCCAGCAGCTTACGGGAGGGCCCCCTCTACGAGCAGTACGTC. Translating gives CASSLREGPLYEQYV.

The V gene is TRBV24-1, the J gene TRBJ2-3; the D gene could be TRBD1 or TRBD2 (5 bases each). In germline, CDR1 is KGHDR, CDR2 SFDVKD. The V end lost 4 bases, the J end lost 5 bases, and 12 bases lay between the germline ends. The CDR3 length is 14 residues. CDR3 sequence: CATSEGDRGDTQYF. DNA of the CDR3: TGTGCCACCAGTGAGGGGGACCGCGGAGATACGCAGTATTTT.

CDR3 sequence reads: CASSPRQGSKNSPYGYTF. The CDR3 DNA reads TGTGCCAGCAGCCCCCGACAGGGATCAAAGAACTCTCCATATGGCTACACCTTC. This chain uses TRBV3-1 (or the pseudogene TRBV3-2) with TRBJ1-2; 7 bases map to TRBD1. Germline V gene data show CDR1 as LGHDT and CDR2 as YNNKEL (reference sequence). The CDR3 consists of 18 residues. With 4 bases clipped from V and 5 bases from J, the junction kept 19 bases outside the gene matches.

The chain joins TRBV3-1 (or the pseudogene TRBV3-2) to TRBJ2-7; TRBD1 matches 11 bases. The CDR3 consists of 16 residues. V lost 4 bases and J lost 5; bases outside the gene matches: 10. The germline V gene encodes CDR1 LGHDT and CDR2 YNNKEL (reference sequence). The CDR3 spells CASSPNSDRGHDEQYV. The CDR3 DNA reads TGTGCCAGCAGCCCAAACTCGGACAGGGGGCATGACGAGCAGTACGTC.

The chain couples TRBV24-1 to TRBJ2-1, with TRBD2 matching over 7 bases. The junction had 5 bases not matched to a gene; V was cut back by 9 bases and J by 4 bases. Germline V gives CDR1 KGHDR, CDR2 SFDVKD. The CDR3 has 13 residues. The CDR3 loop is CATGQRGYNEQFF. CDR3 DNA sequence: TGTGCCACCGGCCAGCGGGGTTACAATGAGCAGTTCTTC.

The chain links TRBV2 to TRBJ1-2; D is ambiguous. Trimming stripped 1 base from V and 4 bases from J, with 7 bases between. The CDR3 totals 13 residues. Germline CDR1 is SNHLY and CDR2 is FYNNEI. CDR3 protein: CASSEGHSYGYTF. CDR3 bases: TGTGCCAGCAGTGAAGGTCACAGCTATGGCTACACCTTC.

The V and J genes are TRBV5-7 and TRBJ2-3; D not resolved. TRBV5-7 is an ORF; its function is uncertain. The CDR3 extends over 15 amino acids. The V end was cut by 1 base, the J end by 3 bases, with 12 bases between. The CDR3 bases are TGTGCCAGCAGCTTGTATGCGCAGGCTACAGATACGCAGTATTTT. Protein: CASSLYAQATDTQYF.

The rearrangement joins TRBV7-8 to TRBJ2-3; unclear D gene. The CDR3 spans 11 residues. V shed 2 bases and J shed 5 bases, with 2 bases lying between them. Germline V lookup: CDR1 SGHVS, CDR2 FQNEAQ. This CDR3 is CASSLIDTQYF. CDR3 bases: TGTGCCAGCAGCTTAATAGATACGCAGTATTTT.

The rearrangement joins TRBV5-1 to TRBJ1-1; no clear D gene. CDR1 SGHRS and CDR2 YFSETQ come from the germline V gene. Trimming removed 4 bases from V and 3 bases from J, with 10 bases in between. The CDR3 runs 13 residues. CDR3 amino acids: CASSPPGYTEAFF. CDR3 DNA sequence: TGCGCCAGCAGCCCTCCGGGATACACTGAAGCTTTCTTT.

V is TRBV6-2 or TRBV6-3 and J is TRBJ2-7; D not certain. The CDR3 spans 14 residues. From germline, CDR1 is MNHEY and CDR2 SVGEGT. The germline V and J ends were trimmed by 6 bases and 3 bases, with 15 bases remaining between them. In DNA, the CDR3 is TGTGCCAGCAGCCGCCCTACTACCAACTACGAGCAGTACGTC. This codes for CASSRPTTNYEQYV.

Regarding this clone: The sample has other DNA sequences that encode this CDR3 too. The J gene is TRBJ2-1, the V gene TRBV7-3; TRBD2 matches 11 bases. The V gene's germline CDR1 is SGHTA and CDR2 FQGTGA. The CDR3 sequence is 16 residues long. Trimming removed 1 base from V and 7 bases from J; junction bases left unmatched: 6. The CDR3 DNA follows: TGTGCCAGCAGCTTAAAAGGGACTAGCGGCAGGAATGAGCAGTTCTTC. This sequence encodes CASSLKGTSGRNEQFF.

This clone was counted a single time. The chain employs TRBV19 and TRBJ1-5; D remains ambiguous. This CDR3 comprises 14 residues. The germline CDR1 and CDR2 sequences are LNHDA and SQIVND (reference sequence). With 3 bases removed from V and 3 bases from J, the gap between germline ends came to 9 bases. The CDR3 sequence is CASSISTFNQPQHF. CDR3 DNA sequence: TGTGCCAGTAGTATTTCGACTTTCAATCAGCCCCAGCATTTT.

The J gene is TRBJ2-5, the V gene TRBV27, with D perhaps TRBD1 or TRBD2 (6 bases each). This CDR3 spans 14 amino acids. V lost 6 bases to trimming and J lost 4 bases, with 15 bases between them. Germline V lookup: CDR1 MNHEY, CDR2 SMNVEV (reference sequence). The CDR3: CASSPPGGGETQYF. CDR3 nucleotides: TGTGCCAGCAGCCCCCCCGGAGGGGGAGAGACCCAGTACTTC.